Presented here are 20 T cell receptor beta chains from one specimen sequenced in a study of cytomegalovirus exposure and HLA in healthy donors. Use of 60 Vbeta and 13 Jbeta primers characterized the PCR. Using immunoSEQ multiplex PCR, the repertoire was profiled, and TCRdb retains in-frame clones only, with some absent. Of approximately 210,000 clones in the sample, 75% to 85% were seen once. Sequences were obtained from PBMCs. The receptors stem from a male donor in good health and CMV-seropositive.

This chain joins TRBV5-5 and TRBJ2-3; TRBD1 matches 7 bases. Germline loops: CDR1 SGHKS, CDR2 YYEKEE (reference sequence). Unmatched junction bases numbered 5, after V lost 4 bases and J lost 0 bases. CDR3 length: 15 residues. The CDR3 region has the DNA TGTGCCAGCAGCGGCCGGGACAGAAGCACAGATACGCAGTATTTT. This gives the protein CASSGRDRSTDTQYF.

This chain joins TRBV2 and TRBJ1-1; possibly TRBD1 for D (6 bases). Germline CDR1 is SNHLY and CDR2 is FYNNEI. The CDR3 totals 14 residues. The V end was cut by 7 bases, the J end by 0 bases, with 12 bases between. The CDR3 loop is CASIGSGVNTEAFF. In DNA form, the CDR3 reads TGTGCCAGCATCGGATCAGGGGTGAACACTGAAGCTTTCTTT.

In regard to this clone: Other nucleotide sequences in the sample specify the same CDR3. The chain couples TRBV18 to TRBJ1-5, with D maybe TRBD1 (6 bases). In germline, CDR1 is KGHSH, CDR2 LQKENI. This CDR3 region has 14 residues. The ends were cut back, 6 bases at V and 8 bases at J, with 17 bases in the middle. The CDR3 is CASSPYSRGEPQHF. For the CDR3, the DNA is TGTGCCAGCTCGCCATACAGCAGGGGCGAGCCCCAGCATTTT.

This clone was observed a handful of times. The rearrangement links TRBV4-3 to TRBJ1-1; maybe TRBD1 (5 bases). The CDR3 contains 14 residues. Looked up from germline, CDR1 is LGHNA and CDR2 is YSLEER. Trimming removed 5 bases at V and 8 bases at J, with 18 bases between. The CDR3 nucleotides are TGCGCCAGCAGCTTCACCCTTAGGGAGGGGGAAGCTTTCTTT. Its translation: CASSFTLREGEAFF.

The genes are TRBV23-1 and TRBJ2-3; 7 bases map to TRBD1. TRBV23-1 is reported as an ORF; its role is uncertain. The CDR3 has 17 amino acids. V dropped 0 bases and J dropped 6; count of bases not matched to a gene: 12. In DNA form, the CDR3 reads TGCGCCAGCAGTCAATCGAGTCAGGGGGTAGTTAAGGATACGCAGTATTTT. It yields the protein CASSQSSQGVVKDTQYF.

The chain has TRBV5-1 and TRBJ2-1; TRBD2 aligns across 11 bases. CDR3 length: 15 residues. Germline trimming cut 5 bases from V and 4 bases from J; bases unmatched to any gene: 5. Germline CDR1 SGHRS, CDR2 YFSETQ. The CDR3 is CASRETSGTYNEQFF. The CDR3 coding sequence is TGCGCCAGCAGGGAGACTAGCGGGACGTACAATGAGCAGTTCTTC.

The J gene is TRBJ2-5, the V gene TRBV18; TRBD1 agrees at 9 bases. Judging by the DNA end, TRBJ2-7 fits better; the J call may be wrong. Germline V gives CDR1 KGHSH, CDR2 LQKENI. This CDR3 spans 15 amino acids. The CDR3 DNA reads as TGTGCCAGCTCACCATATGGGACAGGGTCCTACGAGCAGTACTTC. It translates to CASSPYGTGSYEQYF.

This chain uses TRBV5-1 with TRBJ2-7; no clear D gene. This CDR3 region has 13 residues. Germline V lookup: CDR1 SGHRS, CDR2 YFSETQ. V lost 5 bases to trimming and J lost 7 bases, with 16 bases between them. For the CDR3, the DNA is TGCGCCAGCAGTGGGCTTGCCAAGAGTGAGCAGTACTTC. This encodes CASSGLAKSEQYF.

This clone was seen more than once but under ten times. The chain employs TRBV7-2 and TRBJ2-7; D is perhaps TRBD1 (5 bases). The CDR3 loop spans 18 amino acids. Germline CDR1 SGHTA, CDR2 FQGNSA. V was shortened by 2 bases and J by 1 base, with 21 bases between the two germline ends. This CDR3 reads CASSLIPPGNNPSYEQYF. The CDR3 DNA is TGTGCCAGCAGCTTAATTCCCCCAGGGAATAATCCTTCCTACGAGCAGTACTTC.

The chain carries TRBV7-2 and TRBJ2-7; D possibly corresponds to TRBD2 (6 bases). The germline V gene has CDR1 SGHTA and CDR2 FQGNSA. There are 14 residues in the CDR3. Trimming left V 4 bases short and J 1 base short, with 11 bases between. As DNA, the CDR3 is TGTGCCAGCAGCTCGACTAGAAGTTCCTACGAGCAGTACTTC. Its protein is CASSSTRSSYEQYF. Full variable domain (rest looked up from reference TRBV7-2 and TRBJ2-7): GAGVSQSPSNKVTEKGKDVELRCDPISGHTALYWYRQSLGQGLEFLIYFQGNSAPDKSGLPSDRFSAERTGGSVSTLTIQRTQQEDSAVYLCASSSTRSSYEQYFGPGTRLTVT.

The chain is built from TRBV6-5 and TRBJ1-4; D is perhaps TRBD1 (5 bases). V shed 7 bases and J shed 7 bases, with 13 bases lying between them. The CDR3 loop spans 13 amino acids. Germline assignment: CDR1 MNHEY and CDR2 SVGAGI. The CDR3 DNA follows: TGTGCCAGCACCTCCCGGCAGGGTGAAAAACTGTTTTTT. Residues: CASTSRQGEKLFF.

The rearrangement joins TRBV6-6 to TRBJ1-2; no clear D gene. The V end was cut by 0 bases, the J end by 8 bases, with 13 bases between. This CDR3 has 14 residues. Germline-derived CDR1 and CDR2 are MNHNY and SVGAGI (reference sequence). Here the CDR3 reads CASSYSRGIEGYTF. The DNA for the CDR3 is TGTGCCAGCAGTTACTCTCGGGGTATCGAGGGCTACACCTTC.

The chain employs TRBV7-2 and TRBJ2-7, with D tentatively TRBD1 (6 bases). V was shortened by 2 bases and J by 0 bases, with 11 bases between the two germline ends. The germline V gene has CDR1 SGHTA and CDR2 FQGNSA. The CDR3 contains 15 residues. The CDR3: CASSLWDKSSYEQYF. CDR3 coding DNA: TGTGCCAGCAGCTTATGGGACAAAAGCTCCTACGAGCAGTACTTC.

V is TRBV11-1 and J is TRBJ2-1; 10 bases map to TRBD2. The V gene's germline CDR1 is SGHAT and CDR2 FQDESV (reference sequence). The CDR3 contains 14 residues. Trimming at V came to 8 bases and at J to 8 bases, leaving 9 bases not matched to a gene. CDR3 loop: CASPGASGRHEQFF. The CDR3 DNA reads TGTGCCAGCCCGGGGGCTAGCGGGAGACATGAGCAGTTCTTC.

CDR3 nucleotides: TGTGCCAGCAGCGGACAGGGGACGAACAATCAGCCCCAGCATTTT. It encodes CASSGQGTNNQPQHF. The rearrangement uses TRBV9 and TRBJ1-5; TRBD1 aligns across 8 bases. The CDR3 has 15 residues. The trim removed 3 bases at V and 3 bases at J, leaving 5 bases unmatched. The germline CDR1 and CDR2 sequences are SGDLS and YYNGEE.

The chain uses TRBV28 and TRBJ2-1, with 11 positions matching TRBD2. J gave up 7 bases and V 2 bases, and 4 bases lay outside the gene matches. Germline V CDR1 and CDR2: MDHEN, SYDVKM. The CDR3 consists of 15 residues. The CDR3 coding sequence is TGTGCCAGCAGTTTAGTAGCGGGAGGGCGGAATGAGCAGTTCTTC. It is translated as CASSLVAGGRNEQFF.

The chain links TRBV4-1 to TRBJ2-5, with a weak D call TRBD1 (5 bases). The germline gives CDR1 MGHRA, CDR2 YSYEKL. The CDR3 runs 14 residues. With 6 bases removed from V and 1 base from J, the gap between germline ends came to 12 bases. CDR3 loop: CASSYTGTQETQYF. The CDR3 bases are TGCGCCAGCAGTTATACAGGAACCCAAGAGACCCAGTACTTC.

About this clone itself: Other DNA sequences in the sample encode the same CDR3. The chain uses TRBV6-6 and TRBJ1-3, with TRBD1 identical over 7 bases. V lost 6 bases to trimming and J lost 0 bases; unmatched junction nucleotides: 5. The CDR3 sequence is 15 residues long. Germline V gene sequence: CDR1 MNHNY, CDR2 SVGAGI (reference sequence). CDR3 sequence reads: CASSRQGSSGNTIYF. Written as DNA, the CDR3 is TGTGCCAGCAGCCGACAGGGTAGCTCTGGAAACACCATATATTTT.

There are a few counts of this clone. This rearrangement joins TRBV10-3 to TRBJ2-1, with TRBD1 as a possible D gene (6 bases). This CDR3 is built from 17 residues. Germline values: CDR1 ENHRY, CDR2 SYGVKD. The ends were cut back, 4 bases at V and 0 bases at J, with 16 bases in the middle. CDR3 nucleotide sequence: TGTGCCATCAGTGTGAACAGGGTCCAGAGCTCCTACAATGAGCAGTTCTTC. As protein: CAISVNRVQSSYNEQFF.

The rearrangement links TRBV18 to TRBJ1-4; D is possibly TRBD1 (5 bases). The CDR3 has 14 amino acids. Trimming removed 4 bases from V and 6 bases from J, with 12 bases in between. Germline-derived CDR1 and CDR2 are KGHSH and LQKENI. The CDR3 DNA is TGTGCCAGCTCACAACAGACAGACTATGAAAAACTGTTTTTT. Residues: CASSQQTDYEKLFF.